The rows below give T cell receptor beta chains drawn from one sample of a study of blood T cell repertoires in COVID-19. The protocol was immunoSEQ multiplex PCR, while the TCRdb copy is restricted to in-frame clones and leaves out a portion. Of roughly 40,000 clones listed, 85% to 90% are singletons. The sequencing sample was made of peripheral blood. Receptors were obtained from a man aged 70-80 years with acute or convalescent COVID-19. CDR3s include the opening cysteine and the closing phenylalanine or tryptophan. The D gene is left open where the match is weak. A row's size may be missing; if present it is once, few, many or a size class.

abundance: NA
d_gene: NA
j_gene: TRBJ1-1
v_gene: TRBV3-1/TRBV3-2
CDR3aa: CASSQSRDQAFF
CDR3nt: TGTGCCAGCAGCCAATCCCGGGATCAAGCTTTCTTT

abundance: NA
d_gene: TRBD1
j_gene: TRBJ2-1
v_gene: TRBV5-6
CDR3aa: CASSLLRTGGFEQFF
CDR3nt: TGTGCCAGCAGCTTGCTGAGGACAGGGGGCTTTGAGCAGTTCTTC

abundance: NA
d_gene: NA
j_gene: TRBJ1-1
v_gene: TRBV6-2/TRBV6-3
CDR3aa: CASSYSPGTEAFF
CDR3nt: TGTGCCAGCAGTTACTCCCCCGGGACTGAAGCTTTCTTT

abundance: NA
d_gene: NA
j_gene: TRBJ2-5
v_gene: TRBV7-2
CDR3aa: CASSLIPVRAQETQYF
CDR3nt: TGTGCCAGCAGCCTAATTCCGGTGCGGGCCCAAGAGACCCAGTACTTC

abundance: NA
d_gene: TRBD1
j_gene: TRBJ2-7
v_gene: TRBV12-3/TRBV12-4
CDR3aa: CASSPGTDYEQYF
CDR3nt: TGTGCCAGCAGCCCAGGGACAGATTACGAGCAGTACTTC

abundance: once
d_gene: NA
j_gene: TRBJ1-5
v_gene: TRBV7-2
CDR3aa: CASSAEQGNQPQHF
CDR3nt: TGTGCCAGCAGCGCAGAACAGGGTAATCAGCCCCAGCATTTT

abundance: NA
d_gene: NA
j_gene: TRBJ1-6
v_gene: TRBV29-1
CDR3aa: CSVGGQDSSPLHF
CDR3nt: TGCAGCGTTGGTGGTCAGGATAGTTCACCCCTCCACTTT

abundance: once
d_gene: NA
j_gene: TRBJ1-4
v_gene: TRBV6-5
CDR3aa: CASSLRGEKLFF
CDR3nt: TGTGCCAGCAGTTTAAGGGGTGAAAAACTGTTTTTT

abundance: NA
d_gene: NA
j_gene: TRBJ1-2
v_gene: TRBV10-3
CDR3aa: CAISEPRAPYGYTF
CDR3nt: TGTGCCATCAGTGAGCCCAGGGCTCCCTATGGCTACACCTTC

abundance: NA
d_gene: NA
j_gene: TRBJ2-2
v_gene: TRBV5-1
CDR3aa: CASSSDTNTGELFF
CDR3nt: TGCGCCAGCAGCTCGGACACGAACACCGGGGAGCTGTTTTTT

abundance: NA
d_gene: TRBD2
j_gene: TRBJ2-3
v_gene: TRBV4-3
CDR3aa: CASSPNPLAGAPDTQYF
CDR3nt: TGCGCCAGCAGCCCTAATCCGCTAGCGGGAGCCCCAGATACGCAGTATTTT

abundance: NA
d_gene: TRBD1
j_gene: TRBJ1-2
v_gene: TRBV27
CDR3aa: CASSSRTGYGYTF
CDR3nt: TGTGCCAGCAGTTCACGGACAGGTTATGGCTACACCTTC

abundance: NA
d_gene: TRBD2
j_gene: TRBJ2-5
v_gene: TRBV18
CDR3aa: CASSPQRGDQETQYF
CDR3nt: TGTGCCAGCTCACCACAGCGGGGAGACCAAGAGACCCAGTACTTC

abundance: NA
d_gene: NA
j_gene: TRBJ2-5
v_gene: TRBV21-1
CDR3aa: CASSNCPSHTQETQYF
CDR3nt: TGTGCCAGCAGCAATTGTCCATCACACACCCAAGAGACCCAGTACTTC

abundance: NA
d_gene: NA
j_gene: TRBJ1-2
v_gene: TRBV7-2
CDR3aa: CASSSAGTRGGYTF
CDR3nt: TGTGCCAGCAGCTCGGCCGGGACCAGGGGTGGCTACACCTTC

abundance: NA
d_gene: NA
j_gene: TRBJ1-2
v_gene: TRBV7-3
CDR3aa: CASSSQGGAYGYTF
CDR3nt: TGTGCCAGCAGCTCCCAAGGTGGGGCCTATGGCTACACCTTC

abundance: NA
d_gene: TRBD2
j_gene: TRBJ2-5
v_gene: TRBV28
CDR3aa: CASSSGLAGGEETQYF
CDR3nt: TGTGCCAGCAGTTCTGGACTAGCGGGAGGAGAAGAGACCCAGTACTTC

abundance: NA
d_gene: NA
j_gene: TRBJ1-4
v_gene: TRBV7-6
CDR3aa: CASSPRGLTNEKLFF
CDR3nt: TGTGCCAGCAGCCCCCGCGGATTAACTAATGAAAAACTGTTTTTT